One and the same sample provided the 22 T cell receptor beta chains below, sequenced in a study of vaccination effects on CD4 cells after COVID-19. Once cultured for approximately ten days, the cells underwent separation to obtain CD4+ T cells. Using immunoSEQ multiplex PCR, the repertoire was profiled, and TCRdb retains in-frame clones only, with some absent. The sample contains tens of thousands of clones, 72% of which appear only once. No antigens are known for them. The specimen was CD4+ T cells from PBMCs cultured without peptide, collected before COVID-19 vaccination. The source is a human donor who had a prior SARS-CoV-2 infection.

This rearrangement joins TRBV19 to TRBJ2-1; tentative D call: TRBD2 (6 bases). V lost 4 bases and J 3 bases, leaving 22 bases between the germline ends. From germline, CDR1 is LNHDA and CDR2 SQIVND (reference sequence). The CDR3 sequence is 18 residues long. CDR3 sequence (DNA): TGTGCCAGTAGTACCGCAACCCCAACGGGACTCTACTACAATGAGCAGTTCTTC. Its protein is CASSTATPTGLYYNEQFF.

The table lists this clone with a count of one. This sequence joins TRBV15 and TRBJ1-3; possible D gene TRBD1, 6 bases. CDR3 size: 16 residues. Germline values: CDR1 LNHNV, CDR2 YYDKDF (reference sequence). With 2 bases removed from V and 3 bases from J, the gap between germline ends came to 14 bases. The CDR3 here is CATSRTRQGSGNTIYF. CDR3 in DNA: TGTGCCACCAGCAGAACCCGTCAGGGGAGTGGAAACACCATATATTTT.

This clone has only a few counts. V gene TRBV4-2 combines with J gene TRBJ1-6; 8 nucleotides align to TRBD1. Losses at the gene ends were 3 bases for V and 7 bases for J; bases not matched to a gene: 11. Germline values: CDR1 LGHNA, CDR2 YNFKEQ. CDR3 length: 17 amino acids. CDR3 sequence: CASSQVAGGQANSPLHF. DNA of the CDR3: TGTGCCAGCAGCCAGGTTGCCGGGGGACAGGCGAATTCACCCCTCCACTTT.

The chain has TRBV19 and TRBJ1-2; the match to TRBD1 covers 10 bases. The CDR3 extends over 16 amino acids. After removal of 1 base from V and 5 bases from J, the junction contained 7 bases not matched to a gene. In germline, CDR1 is LNHDA, CDR2 SQIVND (reference sequence). CDR3 region: CASSIGTGGTVYGYTF. CDR3 coding DNA: TGTGCCAGTAGTATAGGGACAGGGGGGACTGTTTATGGCTACACCTTC.

The V call is TRBV7-2, the J call TRBJ2-5; 10 nucleotides match TRBD1. The V gene end was trimmed by 6 bases and the J gene end by 4 bases; junction bases not matched to a gene: 5. CDR3 length: 14 amino acids. Germline V gene lookup returns CDR1 SGHTA and CDR2 FQGNSA. This chain's CDR3 is CASSRQGAAETQYF. The CDR3 DNA reads as TGTGCCAGCAGTCGACAGGGGGCTGCAGAGACCCAGTACTTC.

The chain combines TRBV5-5 with TRBJ2-7; 8 bases are a match to TRBD2. This CDR3 spans 15 amino acids. Germline CDR1 and CDR2: SGHKS and YYEKEE (reference sequence). Germline trimming cut 0 bases from V and 3 bases from J; bases unmatched to any gene: 5. For the CDR3, the DNA is TGTGCCAGCAGCTTGGTCACGGGACTAGTCTACGAGCAGTACTTC. Translating gives CASSLVTGLVYEQYF.

This clone was detected once. V gene TRBV5-4 combines with J gene TRBJ2-1; TRBD2 aligns across 9 bases. Germline-derived CDR1 and CDR2 are SGHNT and YYREEE (reference sequence). Trimming took 0 bases from V and 3 from J; bases not matched to a gene: 1. The CDR3 is made up of 15 amino acids. The CDR3 is CASSLGLAVYNEQFF. The DNA of the CDR3 is TGTGCCAGCAGCTTGGGACTAGCGGTCTACAATGAGCAGTTCTTC.

The chain joins TRBV2 to TRBJ2-1; TRBD1 or TRBD2 may be the D gene (5 bases each). The CDR3 is made up of 12 amino acids. Looked up from germline, CDR1 is SNHLY and CDR2 is FYNNEI. Trimming removed 6 bases from V and 7 bases from J, with 10 bases in between. For the CDR3, the DNA is TGTGCCAGCAGGGGGGACGGAAATGAGCAGTTCTTC. Protein sequence: CASRGDGNEQFF. The entire variable domain, with the rest obtained from reference TRBV2 and TRBJ2-1, is as follows: EPEVTQTPSHQVTQMGQEVILRCVPISNHLYFYWYRQILGQKVEFLVSFYNNEISEKSEIFDDQFSVERPDGSNFTLKIRSTKLEDSAMYFCASRGDGNEQFFGPGTRLTVL.

This rearrangement joins TRBV29-1 to TRBJ2-7, with D perhaps matching TRBD1 or TRBD2 (6 bases each). CDR3 length: 13 amino acids. V lost 6 bases to trimming and J lost 7 bases, with 19 bases between them. CDR1 and CDR2 (germline): SQVTM, ANQGSEA. The CDR3 nucleotides are TGCAGCGTGGGGGGCAGGGAGAGAGGAGAGCAGTACTTC. Protein sequence: CSVGGRERGEQYF.

The chain is built from TRBV5-1 and TRBJ2-3; 8 bases match TRBD2. The V gene's germline CDR1 is SGHRS and CDR2 YFSETQ. V lost 0 bases, J lost 0 bases, and 12 bases stayed unmatched. This CDR3 has 19 residues. CDR3 in DNA: TGCGCCAGCAGCTTGGAGGGGCGGGGGGCTCCCACTAGCACAGATACGCAGTATTTT. Translation gives CASSLEGRGAPTSTDTQYF. The whole variable domain, remainder taken from reference TRBV5-1 and TRBJ2-3, is KAGVTQTPRYLIKTRGQQVTLSCSPISGHRSVSWYQQTPGQGLQFLFEYFSETQRNKGNFPGRFSGRQFSNSRSEMNVSTLELGDSALYLCASSLEGRGAPTSTDTQYFGPGTRLTVL.

This clone occurred a few times. The sample contains more than one DNA sequence encoding this CDR3. This chain connects TRBV7-9 to TRBJ2-4, with D possibly TRBD2 on 6 matching bases. Per germline, CDR1 SEHNR and CDR2 FQNEAQ (reference sequence). V was cut by 5 bases and J by 0 bases, with 11 bases left in between. The CDR3 sequence is 15 residues long. This CDR3 is CASSLVGGAKNIQYF. CDR3 in DNA: TGTGCCAGCAGCCTCGTGGGGGGAGCCAAAAACATTCAGTACTTC.

V and J are TRBV6-2 or TRBV6-3 and TRBJ2-5, with 8 bases aligning to TRBD2. The V segment lost 6 bases and the J segment 7 bases; nucleotides outside the gene matches: 10. The CDR3 is 14 residues long. Germline values: CDR1 MNHEY, CDR2 SVGEGT. In DNA, the CDR3 is TGTGCCAGCAGCCCCACCCGGGGGGGCGGGACCCAGTACTTC. It encodes CASSPTRGGGTQYF.

The V call is TRBV14, the J call TRBJ1-2; D is uncertain. CDR3 length: 16 residues. Germline assignment: CDR1 SGHDN and CDR2 FVKESK. V lost 1 base and J lost 6, with 18 bases in between. The CDR3 loop is CASSQGRRPTRDGYTF. In DNA, the CDR3 is TGTGCCAGCAGCCAAGGTCGACGGCCGACGAGGGATGGCTACACCTTC.

J is TRBJ1-1 and V is TRBV3-1 (or the pseudogene TRBV3-2); weak D call: TRBD1 (5 bases). V was trimmed by 4 bases and J by 6 bases, leaving 12 bases between them. The germline gives CDR1 LGHDT, CDR2 YNNKEL (reference sequence). The CDR3 covers 13 residues. CDR3 DNA: TGTGCCAGCAGCCCAGGCTGGGACGCTGAAGCTTTCTTT. Its protein is CASSPGWDAEAFF.

This rearrangement joins TRBV3-1 (or the pseudogene TRBV3-2) to TRBJ2-5, with 7 bases fitting TRBD1. J was trimmed by 5 bases and V by 4 bases; bases with no gene match: 16. The length of the CDR3 is 17 residues. Germline CDR1 LGHDT, CDR2 YNNKEL (reference sequence). The CDR3 DNA is TGTGCCAGCAGCCCGCTCAACAACAGGGGCGTGTGGGAGACCCAGTACTTC. Translating it yields CASSPLNNRGVWETQYF.

This sequence joins TRBV7-9 and TRBJ2-7; perhaps TRBD2 as D (7 bases). Trimming removed 4 bases at V and 3 bases at J, with 19 bases between. In germline, CDR1 is SEHNR, CDR2 FQNEAQ (reference sequence). The CDR3 contains 16 residues. The CDR3 coding sequence is TGTGCCAGCAGCTCCGTTGGGAGGGACACCGGCTACGAGCAGTACTTC. Its protein is CASSSVGRDTGYEQYF.

The chain combines TRBV5-6 with TRBJ2-7; 13 nucleotides agree with TRBD2. J was trimmed by 2 bases and V by 2 bases; bases with no gene match: 1. The germline V gene encodes CDR1 SGHDT and CDR2 YYEEEE. This CDR3 has 15 amino acids. The CDR3, as DNA: TGTGCCAGCAGCTTAGGGACTAGCGGGACCTACGAGCAGTACTTC. It is translated as CASSLGTSGTYEQYF.

This clone came up a few times. The V and J genes are TRBV7-2 and TRBJ1-1, with TRBD1 identical over 7 bases. Germline assignment: CDR1 SGHTA and CDR2 FQGNSA. CDR3 length: 16 amino acids. The V and J ends lost 1 base and 2 bases, in that order; junction bases with no gene match: 7. DNA of the CDR3: TGTGCCAGCAGCTTAGGAGGACGACAGGGCAACACTGAAGCTTTCTTT. Protein product: CASSLGGRQGNTEAFF.

This chain uses TRBV4-3 with TRBJ1-2; a possible D gene is TRBD1 (6 bases). Per the germline V gene, CDR1 is LGHNA and CDR2 is YSLEER. Trimming took off 0 bases at V and 8 bases at J, with 19 bases between the two ends. CDR3 size: 16 residues. CDR3 sequence: CASSQDFTQGRAGYTF. The CDR3 DNA reads TGCGCCAGCAGCCAAGATTTTACGCAGGGGCGGGCGGGCTACACCTTC.

V usage is TRBV18 and J usage is TRBJ2-7; tentatively, D is TRBD1 (5 bases). Trimming took off 3 bases at V and 2 bases at J, with 17 bases between the two ends. Germline CDR1 and CDR2: KGHSH and LQKENI. The CDR3 totals 16 residues. The CDR3 spells CASSPGPQVSAYEQYF. The CDR3 DNA reads TGTGCCAGCTCACCCGGACCACAGGTTTCCGCCTACGAGCAGTACTTC.

This chain joins TRBV7-2 and TRBJ2-5, with TRBD2 identical over 10 bases. Germline V CDR1 and CDR2: SGHTA, FQGNSA. J was trimmed by 5 bases and V by 1 base; bases with no gene match: 7. CDR3 length: 16 amino acids. CDR3 in DNA: TGTGCCAGCAGCTTAGAGTTAGCGGGGGGAATGGAGACCCAGTACTTC. This codes for CASSLELAGGMETQYF.

This clone was recorded once. V is TRBV12-3 or TRBV12-4 and J is TRBJ1-5; D remains ambiguous. This CDR3 has 13 amino acids. Between the trimmed V and J ends, which lost 6 bases and 4 bases, there was a span of 10 bases. CDR3 amino acids: CASRKTRNQPQHF. CDR3 DNA sequence: TGTGCCAGCAGAAAGACAAGAAATCAGCCCCAGCATTTT.